The TCR beta chain under discussion was sequenced for a study of radiotherapy plus CTLA-4 blockade in lung cancer. CDR1 is SGHRS and CDR2 is YFSETQ in the germline V gene. Deletions cut 1 base from V and 5 bases from J, with 12 bases between. The CDR3 spans 14 residues. The table came from immunoSEQ multiplex PCR; TCRdb's copy has only in-frame clones and leaves some out. The sample records about 26,000 clones, approximately 80% being singletons. The chain combines TRBV5-1 with TRBJ1-1, with D perhaps matching TRBD1 (5 bases). Specimen: peripheral blood, collected from a patient treated with radiotherapy plus ipilimumab. The clonotype was recovered from a human donor with non-small cell lung cancer that progressed on radiotherapy plus ipilimumab. CDR3 sequence reads: CASSLLQAATEAFF. DNA for the CDR3: TGCGCCAGCAGCTTGCTACAGGCTGCGACTGAAGCTTTCTTT. Together with reference TRBV5-1 and TRBJ1-1, the CDR3 gives the full variable domain: KAGVTQTPRYLIKTRGQQVTLSCSPISGHRSVSWYQQTPGQGLQFLFEYFSETQRNKGNFPGRFSGRQFSNSRSEMNVSTLELGDSALYLCASSLLQAATEAFFGQGTRLTVV.